Presented here are 13 T cell receptor beta chains from one specimen sequenced in a study of patients and donors after allogeneic stem cell transplantation. TCRdb reprocessed the RT-PCR reads with MiXCR, giving one entry per CDR3 protein. The data show hundreds of thousands of distinct CDR3 sequences, 16% seen once. The sequenced sample consisted of blood, either unsorted or a sorted T cell fraction (not recorded which). Source of these receptors: a human donor who was either an allogeneic HSCT recipient or a stem cell or donor lymphocyte infusion donor (not recorded which). It is not recorded whose cells these are; they may come from a transplant donor.

This clonotype was recorded a few times. The rearrangement joins TRBV12-3 or TRBV12-4 to TRBJ1-4; D gene unclear. The CDR3 extends over 18 amino acids. Between the trimmed V and J ends, which lost 3 bases and 0 bases, there was a span of 17 bases. The CDR3 sequence is CASSFRLWVLSTNEKLFF. In DNA form, the CDR3 reads TGTGCCAGCAGTTTTAGGTTATGGGTCTTATCAACTAATGAAAAACTGTTTTTT.

This chain joins TRBV29-1 and TRBJ1-1, with a possible D match to TRBD1 (6 bases). Germline-derived CDR1 and CDR2 are SQVTM and ANQGSEA. CDR3 size: 12 residues. Trimming shortened V by 5 bases and J by 4 bases, and 11 bases separated the two germline ends. The CDR3 DNA is TGCAGCGTTTATAGGGGGGGCACTGAAGCTTTCTTT. Translating it yields CSVYRGGTEAFF.

This clonotype has a count of ten or more. Written as DNA, the CDR3 is TGTGCCAGCAGCTTAAGGCCTAGCGGGGGTGAGATTGAGCAGTTCTTC. Encoded protein: CASSLRPSGGEIEQFF. The V call is TRBV7-2, the J call TRBJ2-1, with 10 bases lining up with TRBD2. From germline, CDR1 is SGHTA and CDR2 FQGNSA. Trimming removed 2 bases from V and 9 bases from J; junction bases left unmatched: 10. The length of the CDR3 is 16 residues.

The V and J genes are TRBV6-1 and TRBJ1-1; 7 nucleotides match TRBD1. The CDR3 sequence is 15 residues long. V dropped 6 bases and J dropped 1; count of bases not matched to a gene: 8. Germline CDR1 is MNHNS and CDR2 is SASEGT. The CDR3 region is CASSQTRTGNTEAFF. The DNA for the CDR3 is TGTGCCAGCAGCCAAACGAGGACAGGGAACACTGAAGCTTTCTTT.

The chain combines TRBV2 with TRBJ2-3; 9 bases are shared with TRBD1. The J segment lost 9 bases and the V segment lost 7 bases, leaving 14 bases of the junction unmatched. CDR1 is SNHLY and CDR2 is FYNNEI in the germline V gene. The CDR3 spans 15 residues. The CDR3: CASTKTGTGISTQYF. In DNA, the CDR3 is TGTGCCAGCACCAAGACCGGGACAGGGATTAGCACGCAGTATTTT.

This clonotype was counted a few times. The chain combines TRBV11-1 with TRBJ2-6; no definite D call. This CDR3 region has 15 residues. V was shortened by 5 bases and J by 0 bases, with 8 bases between the two germline ends. CDR1 and CDR2 from the germline V gene are SGHAT and FQDESV (reference sequence). The CDR3 spells CASSARTSGANVLTF. The CDR3 DNA sequence: TGTGCCAGCAGCGCGAGGACCTCTGGGGCCAACGTCCTGACTTTC.

This clonotype occurred a few times. The chain has TRBV14 and TRBJ2-2, with a tentative D call TRBD1 (6 bases). V was pared by 3 bases and J by 0 bases, with 14 bases between. The CDR3 has 17 residues. Germline CDR1 reads SGHDN; CDR2 reads FVKESK. CDR3 bases: TGTGCCAGCAGCCACCATACAGGGCCCACGAACACCGGGGAGCTGTTTTTT. Its translation is CASSHHTGPTNTGELFF.

This clonotype was recorded at least ten times. The chain is built from TRBV5-1 and TRBJ2-7; the D is unclear. V lost 6 bases and J 2 bases, leaving 12 bases between the germline ends. Germline V gene sequence: CDR1 SGHRS, CDR2 YFSETQ. The CDR3 runs to 13 residues. The chain's CDR3 is CASTGDITYEQYF. DNA of the CDR3: TGCGCCAGCACCGGCGACATCACCTACGAGCAGTACTTC.

The chain couples TRBV9 to TRBJ1-2, with a tentative D call TRBD1 (5 bases). CDR3 length: 14 residues. V was cut by 0 bases and J by 7 bases, with 13 bases left in between. Germline values: CDR1 SGDLS, CDR2 YYNGEE. The CDR3 here is CASSVGRGRGGYTF. The DNA of the CDR3 is TGTGCCAGCAGCGTAGGACGCGGGAGGGGTGGCTACACCTTC.

In this sample, this clonotype turned up a few times. The V gene is TRBV10-3, the J gene TRBJ2-7, with TRBD2 matching 8 bases. The CDR3 spans 14 residues. The V and J ends lost 7 bases and 6 bases, in that order; junction bases with no gene match: 11. Germline loops: CDR1 ENHRY, CDR2 SYGVKD. The CDR3 DNA reads as TGTGCCATCAAAAACTGGGCGGGGGGCGGCGAGCAGTACTTC. This gives the protein CAIKNWAGGGEQYF.

To note about this clonotype: With a much larger clone just one base away, this may be a read error. The chain has TRBV5-1 and TRBJ2-2; D not resolved. Trimming pared 3 bases from V and 4 bases from J, leaving 10 bases between. Germline assignment: CDR1 SGHRS and CDR2 YFSETQ. There are 14 residues in the CDR3. The CDR3 loop reads CASSSIQSTGELFF. The CDR3 DNA reads as TGCGCCAGCAGCTCGATACAAAGCACCGGGGAGCTGTTTTTT.

The J gene is TRBJ1-1, the V gene TRBV4-3, with a possible D match to TRBD1 (6 bases). CDR3 length equals 14 residues. V lost 1 base to trimming and J lost 5 bases, with 11 bases between them. CDR1 and CDR2 from the germline V gene are LGHNA and YSLEER. The CDR3 DNA reads TGCGCCAGCAGCCAAGGTACAGGGAGGACTGAAGCTTTCTTT. Its protein product is CASSQGTGRTEAFF.

Only a few counts were recorded for this clonotype. The chain uses TRBV7-8 and TRBJ2-1, with 8 bases fitting TRBD1. V gave up 4 bases and J gave up 2 bases; unmatched junction bases: 10. Germline values: CDR1 SGHVS, CDR2 FQNEAQ. This CDR3 has 17 amino acids. The CDR3 protein is CASSSNLIRGPYNEQFF. CDR3 in DNA: TGTGCCAGCAGCTCAAACCTGATCAGGGGGCCCTACAATGAGCAGTTCTTC. The whole variable domain, remainder taken from reference TRBV7-8 and TRBJ2-1, is GAGVSQSPRYKVAKRGQDVALRCDPISGHVSLFWYQQALGQGPEFLTYFQNEAQLDKSGLPSDRFFAERPEGSVSTLKIQRTQQEDSAVYLCASSSNLIRGPYNEQFFGPGTRLTVL.